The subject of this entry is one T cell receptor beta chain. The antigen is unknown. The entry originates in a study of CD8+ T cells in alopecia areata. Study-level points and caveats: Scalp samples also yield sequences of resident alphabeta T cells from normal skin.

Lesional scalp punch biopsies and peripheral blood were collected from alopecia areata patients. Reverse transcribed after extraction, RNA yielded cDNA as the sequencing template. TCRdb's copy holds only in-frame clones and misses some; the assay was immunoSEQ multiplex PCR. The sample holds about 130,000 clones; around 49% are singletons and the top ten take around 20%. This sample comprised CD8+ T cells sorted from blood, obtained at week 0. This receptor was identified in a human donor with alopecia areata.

The CDR3 DNA sequence: TGTGCCTGGAGTGGGGTAGGGGAGCAGTTCTTC. It is translated as CAWSGVGEQFF. The rearrangement links TRBV30 to TRBJ2-1; no clear D. Between the trimmed V and J ends, which lost 1 base and 10 bases, there was a span of 8 bases. Germline assignment: CDR1 GTSNPN and CDR2 SVGIG (reference sequence). The CDR3 has 11 residues. Supplemented by reference TRBV30 and TRBJ2-1, the full variable domain reads SQTIHQWPATLVQPVGSPLSLECTVEGTSNPNLYWYRQAAGRGLQLLFYSVGIGQISSEVPQNLSASRPQDRQFILSSKKLLLSDSGFYLCAWSGVGEQFFGPGTRLTVL.